This T cell receptor beta chain is from a study of post-analysis software for immune sequencing data. Findings and caveats of the study: The five TRBV segments detected at higher frequency in patients than in controls included TRBV5-6, TRBV5-1 and TRBV20-1.

Each TCR beta cDNA library carried unique molecular identifiers. TCRdb used MiXCR to reprocess the PCR reads, holding one entry per CDR3 protein. The sample lists 700,000 to 900,000 distinct CDR3 sequences, 46% occurring once. Notes on this clonotype: Antigen: not known.

V lost 2 bases and J lost 2, with 14 bases in between. Per the germline V gene, CDR1 is SGHVT and CDR2 is SQSDAQ. This CDR3 has 16 residues. The sequenced sample consisted of blood. This chain joins TRBV7-4 and TRBJ2-3, with D perhaps TRBD2 (5 bases). This TCR was sampled from a girl between 5 and 17 years old with multiple sclerosis. The CDR3 DNA sequence: TGTGCCAGCAGCTTACGGGGAGAGACTATCACAGATACGCAGTATTTT. This sequence encodes CASSLRGETITDTQYF.